A single sample gave rise to the 18 T cell receptor beta chains below, sequenced in a study of beta chain features in type 1 diabetes. The investigators reverse transcribed all of the isolated RNA, so they sequenced expressed TCRB transcripts. Using immunoSEQ multiplex PCR, the repertoire was profiled, and TCRdb retains in-frame clones only, with some absent. This sample has hundreds of thousands of clones; 15% to 20% occur once, and the top ten carry 0.02% to 0.025%. The sequenced sample consisted of naive CD4+ T cells from blood. These receptors originate from a woman younger than 35 in good health.

This chain joins TRBV12-2 and TRBJ2-2; the DNA was not compared with TRBD2, the D call given in the table. TRBV12-2 is flagged as a pseudogene. The CDR3 covers 17 residues. The CDR3 sequence: CASRLSMGGYNTGELFF. The CDR3, as DNA: TGTGCAAGTCGCTTAAGCATGGGAGGCTATAACACCGGGGAGCTGTTTTTT.

This clone was observed a few times. The rearrangement joins TRBV18 to TRBJ2-7; weak D call: TRBD2 (5 bases). Per germline, CDR1 KGHSH and CDR2 LQKENI. The CDR3 covers 13 residues. V was cut by 4 bases and J by 4 bases, with 11 bases left in between. CDR3 loop: CASSLLGNYEQYF. As DNA, the CDR3 is TGTGCCAGCTCACTACTCGGGAATTACGAGCAGTACTTC.

This clone was detected a few times. This chain joins TRBV5-1 and TRBJ2-3; TRBD2 aligns across 10 bases. Germline assignment: CDR1 SGHRS and CDR2 YFSETQ. This CDR3 comprises 15 residues. Trimming at V came to 3 bases and at J to 4 bases, leaving 5 bases not matched to a gene. As DNA, the CDR3 is TGCGCCAGCAGCTCGCAGCTAGCGGGAGCAGATACGCAGTATTTT. Translating gives CASSSQLAGADTQYF. The full variable domain, in which reference TRBV5-1 and TRBJ2-3 provide the parts outside the CDR3, is KAGVTQTPRYLIKTRGQQVTLSCSPISGHRSVSWYQQTPGQGLQFLFEYFSETQRNKGNFPGRFSGRQFSNSRSEMNVSTLELGDSALYLCASSSQLAGADTQYFGPGTRLTVL.

This clone appeared a few times. The CDR3 is CASSLISNQPQHF. The CDR3 DNA is TGTGCCAGCAGTTTAATTAGCAATCAGCCCCAGCATTTT. The rearrangement links TRBV6-6 to TRBJ1-5; D not resolved. Germline V gene sequence: CDR1 MNHNY, CDR2 SVGAGI (reference sequence). V gave up 4 bases and J gave up 0 bases, with 4 bases separating them. The CDR3 consists of 13 residues.

The chain combines TRBV4-2 with TRBJ2-7; possibly TRBD2 for D (6 bases). From germline, CDR1 is LGHNA and CDR2 YNFKEQ. This CDR3 region has 14 residues. V lost 4 bases, J lost 4 bases, and 14 bases lay in between. The CDR3 DNA reads as TGTGCCAGCAGCCGCTCCGGGACTCCGTACGAGCAGTACTTC. It translates to CASSRSGTPYEQYF.

With regard to this clone: One junction end does not reproduce the germline sequence, and a read error may be involved. CDR3 protein: CASSLETGIEQYF. Here the CDR3 DNA reads TGTGCCAGCAGCCTAGAAACAGGGATCGAGCAGTACTTC. V is TRBV11-2 and J is TRBJ2-7; tentatively, D is TRBD1 (6 bases). The germline V gene has CDR1 SGHAT and CDR2 FQNNGV. The CDR3 runs 13 residues.

This clone was detected a few times. V usage is TRBV19 and J usage is TRBJ1-5; TRBD1 might be the D (5 bases). The length of the CDR3 is 15 residues. Per germline, CDR1 LNHDA and CDR2 SQIVND (reference sequence). V lost 6 bases and J 5 bases, leaving 17 bases between the germline ends. CDR3 bases: TGTGCCAGTAGAAAGGGACGGATTCGGGATCAGCCCCAGCATTTT. This sequence encodes CASRKGRIRDQPQHF.

The chain recombines TRBV5-4 with TRBJ1-2; D unresolved. This CDR3 contains 14 residues. Germline lookup yields CDR1 SGHNT and CDR2 YYREEE (reference sequence). Trimming removed 0 bases from V and 2 bases from J, with 8 bases in between. The CDR3 coding sequence is TGTGCCAGCAGCTTGGCCCTGGCCAACTATGGCTACACCTTC. Translated, it gives CASSLALANYGYTF.

This clone was observed a handful of times. The chain couples TRBV6-1 to TRBJ2-7; D is perhaps TRBD1 (6 bases). CDR1 and CDR2 from the germline V gene are MNHNS and SASEGT. This CDR3 is built from 14 residues. Trimming took 6 bases from V and 7 from J, leaving 19 bases between them. CDR3 nucleotides: TGTGCCAGCAGCCCCACCCAGGGGTTGGGGGAGCAGTACTTC. Translation gives CASSPTQGLGEQYF.

The rearrangement links TRBV4-3 to TRBJ2-2; no clear D gene. The CDR3 is 13 amino acids. Germline lookup yields CDR1 LGHNA and CDR2 YSLEER. Deletions cut 3 bases from V and 1 base from J, with 3 bases between. In nucleotides, the CDR3 is TGCGCCAGCAGCCAGGGGAACACCGGGGAGCTGTTTTTT. Translated: CASSQGNTGELFF.

The chain employs TRBV2 and TRBJ2-7; D remains unclear. V gave up 8 bases and J gave up 1 base, with 6 bases separating them. The CDR3 is 11 amino acids. In germline, CDR1 is SNHLY, CDR2 FYNNEI. The CDR3 protein is CASALSYEQYF. Written as DNA, the CDR3 is TGTGCCAGCGCGCTATCCTACGAGCAGTACTTC.

In its sample, this clone was seen a few times. The chain employs TRBV28 and TRBJ1-3; D not certain. Germline V gene data show CDR1 as MDHEN and CDR2 as SYDVKM. The germline V and J ends were trimmed by 3 bases and 4 bases, with 10 bases remaining between them. The CDR3 loop spans 14 amino acids. This CDR3 is CASSLHPGGNTIYF. In DNA form, the CDR3 reads TGTGCCAGCAGTTTGCACCCCGGGGGAAACACCATATATTTT.

A few counts support this clone. The chain links TRBV11-1 to TRBJ2-2; possibly TRBD1 for D (6 bases). Germline V CDR1 and CDR2: SGHAT, FQDESV (reference sequence). The CDR3 consists of 15 residues. V lost 6 bases to trimming and J lost 3 bases, with 14 bases between them. The CDR3 bases are TGTGCCAGCAGTCGTAGACAGGACTACACCGGGGAGCTGTTTTTT. Translating it yields CASSRRQDYTGELFF.

This clone turned up a few times. This chain connects TRBV19 to TRBJ2-1, with TRBD2 matching 8 bases. The length of the CDR3 is 16 residues. Germline V gene data show CDR1 as LNHDA and CDR2 as SQIVND (reference sequence). V lost 3 bases to trimming and J lost 5 bases; unmatched junction nucleotides: 9. CDR3 sequence reads: CASSILSAGAHNEQFF. The CDR3 DNA reads TGTGCCAGTAGTATTTTATCAGCGGGAGCCCACAATGAGCAGTTCTTC.

In its sample, this clone was seen a few times. The rearrangement uses TRBV11-2 and TRBJ1-3; D unclear. V dropped 2 bases and J dropped 0 bases, with 11 bases sitting between them. From germline, CDR1 is SGHAT and CDR2 FQNNGV. The CDR3 sequence is 16 residues long. The CDR3 region is CASSLSGLSSGNTIYF. The CDR3, as DNA: TGTGCCAGCAGCTTATCAGGCCTCAGCTCTGGAAACACCATATATTTT.

In its sample, this clone was seen a few times. The chain couples TRBV9 to TRBJ2-7; the match to TRBD2 covers 8 bases. The junction had 7 bases not matched to a gene; V was cut back by 2 bases and J by 3 bases. This CDR3 has 15 residues. Germline loops: CDR1 SGDLS, CDR2 YYNGEE. The CDR3 DNA sequence: TGTGCCAGCAGCGTCGCGGGGGGATACATCTACGAGCAGTACTTC. Translating gives CASSVAGGYIYEQYF. Combining the CDR3 with reference TRBV9 and TRBJ2-7 gives the whole variable domain DSGVTQTPKHLITATGQRVTLRCSPRSGDLSVYWYQQSLDQGLQFLIQYYNGEERAKGNILERFSAQQFPDLHSELNLSSLELGDSALYFCASSVAGGYIYEQYFGPGTRLTVT.

This clone came up many times. This rearrangement joins TRBV7-9 to TRBJ2-1, with no clear D. V lost 5 bases to trimming and J lost 8 bases, with 13 bases between them. There are 13 residues in the CDR3. Looked up from germline, CDR1 is SEHNR and CDR2 is FQNEAQ (reference sequence). CDR3 nucleotides: TGTGCCAGCAGCCCCCCGCCTCCCGATGAGCAGTTCTTC. Protein product: CASSPPPPDEQFF.

This clone occurred a few times. The V gene is TRBV5-4, the J gene TRBJ2-2; D remains unclear. V lost 0 bases, J lost 0 bases, and 12 bases lay in between. CDR3 length: 17 amino acids. Germline V gives CDR1 SGHNT, CDR2 YYREEE (reference sequence). CDR3 sequence reads: CASSLAAGNPNTGELFF. As DNA, the CDR3 is TGTGCCAGCAGCTTGGCGGCTGGTAATCCGAACACCGGGGAGCTGTTTTTT.